This is a list of T cell receptor beta chains from one sample in a study of OX40 agonist ivuxolimab in advanced cancers. Only in-frame clones appear in the TCRdb table, and some are missing; sequencing was by immunoSEQ multiplex PCR. The data contain 75,000 to 100,000 clones, 70% to 85% of them singletons. The sample consisted of CD4+ or CD8+ T cells sorted from blood, taken in a trial of the OX40 agonist ivuxolimab. The origin of the receptors is an adult with an advanced solid tumor such as melanoma, head and neck, liver or kidney cancer. Each CDR3 is given with its conserved first and last residue. A D gene is named only where the DNA matches it firmly. Clone size is stated in some rows and not others, as once, few, many or a class when expanded.

size	V	J	D	CDR3	DNA
once	TRBV18	TRBJ2-7	TRBD1	CASRGTGLSYEQYF	TGTGCCAGCAGGGGGACAGGACTCTCCTACGAGCAGTACTTC
few	TRBV10-1	TRBJ2-1	TRBD2	CASRAGGGNEQFF	TGCGCCTCTAGAGCGGGAGGGGGCAATGAGCAGTTCTTC
NA	TRBV4-2	TRBJ1-2	TRBD1	CASSQVGRTGSRGYTF	TGTGCCAGCAGCCAAGTTGGTAGGACAGGGAGTCGAGGCTACACCTTC
NA	TRBV5-4	TRBJ1-2	NA	CASSLQPLYGYTF	TGTGCCAGCAGCTTACAGCCCCTTTATGGCTACACCTTC
NA	TRBV5-4	TRBJ2-3	TRBD1	CASSFEGRGLTDTQYF	TGTGCCAGCAGCTTTGAGGGTAGGGGGCTAACAGATACGCAGTATTTT
NA	TRBV27	TRBJ2-3	TRBD2	CASSLSTSDTDTQYF	TGTGCCAGCAGTTTATCGACTAGCGACACAGATACGCAGTATTTT
NA	TRBV5-1	TRBJ1-1	TRBD1	CASSLVERQGNTEAFF	TGCGCCAGCAGCCTAGTAGAAAGACAGGGGAACACTGAAGCTTTCTTT
NA	TRBV21-1	TRBJ2-5	NA	CASSKAWVGLAQYF	TGTGCCAGCAGCAAAGCGTGGGTGGGCTTGGCCCAGTACTTC
few	TRBV27	TRBJ1-5	NA	CASSLEGSNQPQHF	TGTGCCAGCAGTTTAGAGGGCAGCAATCAGCCCCAGCATTTT
NA	TRBV9	TRBJ1-2	NA	CASSVERHSGYTF	TGTGCCAGCAGCGTAGAGAGACACTCTGGCTACACCTTC
NA	TRBV9	TRBJ2-3	TRBD2	CASSTQAGGADTQYF	TGTGCCAGCAGCACCCAAGCGGGAGGGGCAGATACGCAGTATTTT
NA	TRBV5-1	TRBJ1-4	NA	CASSLDRAEKLFF	TGCGCCAGCAGCTTGGATAGGGCTGAAAAACTGTTTTTT
NA	TRBV7-9	TRBJ1-2	NA	CASSPSAGTFYGYTF	TGTGCCAGCAGCCCCTCGGCAGGGACATTCTATGGCTACACCTTC
many	TRBV15	TRBJ2-3	TRBD2	CATSSLAGEVDTQYF	TGTGCCACCAGCAGTCTAGCGGGAGAGGTAGATACGCAGTATTTT
few	TRBV12-5	TRBJ1-3	NA	CASGLVLASGNTIYF	TGTGCTAGTGGTTTGGTACTTGCCTCTGGAAACACCATATATTTT
NA	TRBV30	TRBJ2-7	NA	CAWSFRDFLSYEQYF	TGTGCCTGGAGTTTTCGGGACTTCCTCTCCTACGAGCAGTACTTC
NA	TRBV2	TRBJ2-2	NA	CASSEQGPTTGELFF	TGTGCCAGCAGTGAACAAGGGCCGACCACCGGGGAGCTGTTTTTT
NA	TRBV2	TRBJ1-1	NA	CASSGPKGYATEAFF	TGTGCCAGCAGCGGGCCGAAGGGATATGCCACTGAAGCTTTCTTT
large	TRBV7-9	TRBJ1-2	NA	CASSLTSNYGYTF	TGTGCCAGCAGTCTGACATCTAACTATGGCTACACCTTC
few	TRBV5-5	TRBJ1-2	TRBD1	CASSSQGPEGRGYTF	TGTGCCAGCAGCTCACAGGGGCCGGAGGGTCGTGGCTACACCTTC
NA	TRBV19	TRBJ2-2	NA	CASSLRAFGELFF	TGTGCCAGTAGTCTCAGGGCCTTCGGGGAGCTGTTTTTT
NA	TRBV5-1	TRBJ1-4	NA	CASSTGTVPGGKKLFF	TGCGCCAGCAGCACCGGGACTGTCCCCGGGGGGAAAAAACTGTTTTTT
NA	TRBV7-2	TRBJ2-1	TRBD2	CASSPLPGLAGVNEQFF	TGTGCCAGCAGCCCCTTACCGGGACTAGCGGGAGTAAATGAGCAGTTCTTC
NA	TRBV5-1	TRBJ2-2	TRBD2	CASSISGGNTGELFF	TGCGCCAGCAGCATCAGCGGGGGGAACACCGGGGAGCTGTTTTTT
NA	TRBV7-8	TRBJ2-2	TRBD1	CASSYRGLNTGELFF	TGTGCCAGCAGCTACAGGGGTCTAAACACCGGGGAGCTGTTTTTT
NA	TRBV2	TRBJ2-2	TRBD2	CASNPLGLAGATNTGELFF	TGTGCCAGCAATCCTCTGGGACTAGCGGGGGCAACGAACACCGGGGAGCTGTTTTTT
NA	TRBV30	TRBJ1-5	TRBD1	CAWGQGDSNQPQHF	TGTGCCTGGGGACAGGGTGATAGCAATCAGCCCCAGCATTTT
NA	TRBV5-6	TRBJ2-3	NA	CASSLGGRPDTQYF	TGTGCCAGCAGCTTGGGGGGGCGCCCGGATACGCAGTATTTT
NA	TRBV5-8	TRBJ2-6	TRBD2	CASSVGTNPRDVLTF	TGTGCCAGCAGCGTAGGGACTAATCCTAGGGACGTCCTGACTTTC
NA	TRBV7-2	TRBJ2-3	NA	CASSLAPPDTQYF	TGTGCCAGCAGCTTAGCTCCACCAGATACGCAGTATTTT
NA	TRBV18	TRBJ2-7	NA	CASSPWANEQYF	TGTGCCAGCTCACCTTGGGCGAACGAGCAGTACTTC